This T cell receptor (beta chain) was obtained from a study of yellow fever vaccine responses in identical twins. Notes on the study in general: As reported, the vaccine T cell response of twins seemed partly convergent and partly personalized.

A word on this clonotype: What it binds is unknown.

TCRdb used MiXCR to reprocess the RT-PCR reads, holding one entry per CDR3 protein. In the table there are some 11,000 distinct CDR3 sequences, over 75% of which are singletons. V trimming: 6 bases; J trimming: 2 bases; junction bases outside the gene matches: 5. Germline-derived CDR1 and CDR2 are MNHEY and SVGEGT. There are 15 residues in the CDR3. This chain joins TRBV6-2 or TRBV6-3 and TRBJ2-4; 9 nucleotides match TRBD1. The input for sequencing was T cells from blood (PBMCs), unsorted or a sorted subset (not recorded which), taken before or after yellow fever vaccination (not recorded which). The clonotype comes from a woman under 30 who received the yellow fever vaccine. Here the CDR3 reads CASSADRGTKNIQYF. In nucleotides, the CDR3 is TGTGCCAGCAGCGCGGACAGGGGTACCAAAAACATTCAGTACTTC.